The 17 T cell receptor beta chains below come from one sample, sequenced in a study of shared clonotypes between healthy human individuals. Clones were sequenced by immunoSEQ multiplex PCR, and TCRdb holds only the in-frame ones, with some missing. The data contain approximately 2.1 million clones, about 92% of them singletons. Sequencing input: naive CD4+ T cells from PBMCs. Subset noted: CD45RA+ positively selected. These receptors were obtained from a young man in good health. Some clones in this sample may be carry-over from other donors' samples.

In this sample, this clone turned up once. This chain joins TRBV19 and TRBJ2-7; no clear D gene. Trimming removed 1 base from V and 1 base from J, with 5 bases in between. This CDR3 has 13 amino acids. The germline gives CDR1 LNHDA, CDR2 SQIVND (reference sequence). The CDR3 bases are TGTGCCAGTAGTATAGCGGAGTCCTACGAGCAGTACTTC. It codes for CASSIAESYEQYF.

V usage is TRBV18 and J usage is TRBJ2-7; possibly TRBD1 or TRBD2 for D (5 bases each). V gave up 6 bases and J gave up 0 bases, with 12 bases separating them. Germline V lookup: CDR1 KGHSH, CDR2 LQKENI. The CDR3 sequence is 14 residues long. CDR3 region: CASSRSGSSYEQYF. As DNA, the CDR3 is TGTGCCAGCTCCAGATCAGGGAGCTCCTACGAGCAGTACTTC. The full variable domain, rest sourced from reference TRBV18 and TRBJ2-7, is NAGVMQNPRHLVRRRGQEARLRCSPMKGHSHVYWYRQLPEEGLKFMVYLQKENIIDESGMPKERFSAEFPKEGPSILRIQQVVRGDSAAYFCASSRSGSSYEQYFGPGTRLTVT.

This clone was picked up one time. The sample has other DNA sequences that encode this CDR3 too. The chain has TRBV10-3 and TRBJ1-1; D unresolved. V was pared by 3 bases and J by 2 bases, with 1 base between. This CDR3 spans 11 amino acids. The germline gives CDR1 ENHRY, CDR2 SYGVKD. Here the CDR3 reads CAISENTEAFF. CDR3 coding DNA: TGTGCCATCAGTGAAAACACTGAAGCTTTCTTT.

Comment on this clone: Other DNA sequences in this specimen translate into the identical CDR3. The chain employs TRBV6-5 and TRBJ2-7, with TRBD1 matching over 7 bases. Trimming cost V 0 bases and J 2 bases; bases outside gene matches: 4. The CDR3 extends over 15 amino acids. In germline, CDR1 is MNHEY, CDR2 SVGAGI. CDR3 sequence: CASSYSGRGTYEQYF. The CDR3 DNA is TGTGCCAGCAGTTACTCCGGCAGGGGGACCTACGAGCAGTACTTC.

The rearrangement uses TRBV7-9 and TRBJ2-7; 9 bases map to TRBD1. The trim removed 1 base at V and 4 bases at J, leaving 8 bases unmatched. The CDR3 length is 16 residues. The germline V gene has CDR1 SEHNR and CDR2 FQNEAQ (reference sequence). The CDR3 spells CASSLGPGTGSYEQYF. For the CDR3, the DNA is TGTGCCAGCAGCTTAGGACCCGGGACAGGGTCATACGAGCAGTACTTC. The complete variable domain, with remaining parts taken from reference TRBV7-9 and TRBJ2-7, reads DTGVSQNPRHKITKRGQNVTFRCDPISEHNRLYWYRQTLGQGPEFLTYFQNEAQLEKSRLLSDRFSAERPKGSFSTLEIQRTEQGDSAMYLCASSLGPGTGSYEQYFGPGTRLTVT.

The rearrangement uses TRBV25-1 and TRBJ2-6; D call uncertain. Looked up from germline, CDR1 is MGHDK and CDR2 is SYGVNS. The CDR3 has 13 amino acids. The V end was cut by 6 bases, the J end by 4 bases, with 7 bases between. CDR3 DNA: TGTGCCAGCAGCCCCTCCGGGGCCAACGTCCTGACTTTC. Translation gives CASSPSGANVLTF.

J is TRBJ2-7 and V is TRBV6-1; D is tentatively TRBD1 or TRBD2 (6 bases each). Trimming pared 4 bases from V and 4 bases from J, leaving 11 bases between. The CDR3 consists of 13 residues. CDR1 MNHNS and CDR2 SASEGT come from the germline V gene. CDR3: CASSVGGQYEQYF. CDR3 bases: TGTGCCAGCAGTGTTGGGGGGCAGTACGAGCAGTACTTC.

This clone has only one observation. The V gene is TRBV27, the J gene TRBJ1-1; perhaps TRBD1 as D (5 bases). Germline CDR1 and CDR2: MNHEY and SMNVEV (reference sequence). The CDR3 length is 16 residues. Trimming removed 5 bases at V and 3 bases at J, with 19 bases between. The CDR3 spells CASSPYGTLRDTEAFF. Written as DNA, the CDR3 is TGTGCCAGCAGTCCGTACGGGACTCTCCGGGACACTGAAGCTTTCTTT.

The J gene is TRBJ2-5, the V gene TRBV6-5, with TRBD1 matching 8 bases. V gave up 7 bases and J gave up 6 bases; unmatched junction bases: 10. The CDR3 contains 14 residues. Germline V gene sequence: CDR1 MNHEY, CDR2 SVGAGI. The DNA of the CDR3 is TGTGCCAGCACCCCTTCGACAGGGGAAAAGACCCAGTACTTC. It specifies CASTPSTGEKTQYF.

With regard to this clone: Distinct nucleotide sequences in the sample also encode this CDR3. The genes are TRBV28 and TRBJ1-2; D gene ambiguous. Germline CDR1 is MDHEN and CDR2 is SYDVKM. V was cut by 5 bases and J by 5 bases, with 6 bases left in between. The CDR3 consists of 11 residues. The chain's CDR3 is CASSENYGYTF. CDR3 in DNA: TGTGCCAGCAGTGAGAATTATGGCTACACCTTC.

This clone was detected only once. The chain combines TRBV5-4 with TRBJ2-5, with 8 bases that match TRBD1. From germline, CDR1 is SGHNT and CDR2 YYREEE (reference sequence). Unmatched junction bases numbered 1, after V lost 2 bases and J lost 4 bases. This CDR3 spans 13 amino acids. The DNA of the CDR3 is TGTGCCAGCAGCTTTGGACAGGGAGAGACCCAGTACTTC. Its protein product is CASSFGQGETQYF.

The chain carries TRBV12-2 and TRBJ2-1. TRBV12-2 is deemed a pseudogene. The CDR3 sequence is 11 residues long. The CDR3 DNA reads as TGTGCAAGTCGCTTGGACAATGAGCAGTTCTTC. Translating gives CASRLDNEQFF.

The V call is TRBV14, the J call TRBJ2-6; D is possibly TRBD2 (6 bases). CDR3 length equals 19 residues. The germline V and J ends were trimmed by 4 bases and 2 bases, with 21 bases remaining between them. CDR1 SGHDN and CDR2 FVKESK come from the germline V gene. CDR3: CASSRLSGGQGAGANVLTF. DNA for the CDR3: TGTGCCAGCAGCCGCCTTTCAGGAGGGCAGGGAGCTGGGGCCAACGTCCTGACTTTC.

The V gene is TRBV27, the J gene TRBJ2-4; the D call may be TRBD1 or TRBD2 (5 bases each). Per the germline V gene, CDR1 is MNHEY and CDR2 is SMNVEV (reference sequence). The CDR3 length is 14 residues. The germline V and J ends were trimmed by 7 bases and 8 bases, with 18 bases remaining between them. The CDR3 coding sequence is TGTGCCAGCATGGGGTCGGCGTGGGGACACATTCAGTACTTC. Translated: CASMGSAWGHIQYF.

DNA for the CDR3: TGTGCCAGCAGTTTATTGCGCCCCCAAGAGACCCAGTACTTC. It translates to CASSLLRPQETQYF. This chain uses TRBV28 with TRBJ2-5; D ambiguous. Germline lookup yields CDR1 MDHEN and CDR2 SYDVKM. The germline V and J ends were trimmed by 1 base and 1 base, with 7 bases remaining between them. There are 14 residues in the CDR3.

The genes are TRBV2 and TRBJ2-4, with 12 bases identical to TRBD2. Germline values: CDR1 SNHLY, CDR2 FYNNEI. J gave up 3 bases and V 4 bases, and 4 bases lay outside the gene matches. The CDR3 totals 16 residues. The CDR3 nucleotides are TGTGCCAGCAGTGCCCTAGCGGGAGGGGGCAAAAACATTCAGTACTTC. Its protein product is CASSALAGGGKNIQYF.

V usage is TRBV28 and J usage is TRBJ1-1; possible D gene TRBD1, 6 bases. Trimming stripped 6 bases from V and 5 bases from J, with 16 bases between. CDR1 is MDHEN and CDR2 is SYDVKM in the germline V gene. The CDR3 runs to 14 residues. The CDR3 spells CASSQSTGRTEAFF. For the CDR3, the DNA is TGTGCCAGCAGCCAAAGTACAGGGAGGACTGAAGCTTTCTTT.